These 10 T cell receptor beta chains originate from one sample sequenced in a study of CD8 T cells in Susac syndrome. RNA, at about 0.45 to 1 ug, was reverse transcribed with random hexamers. TCRdb passed the immunoSEQ multiplex PCR reads through MiXCR, listing each CDR3 protein once. The data contain around 150,000 distinct CDR3 sequences, 85% to 95% of them singletons. Sequenced: CD4+ T cells from PBMCs. The receptors were sampled from a human donor with multiple sclerosis.

The rearrangement links TRBV20-1 to TRBJ2-6, with a tentative D call TRBD1 (6 bases). V was clipped by 2 bases and J by 2 bases, with 7 bases between them. The CDR3 extends over 14 amino acids. CDR1 and CDR2 (germline): DFQATT, SNEGSKA (reference sequence). Written as DNA, the CDR3 is TGCAGTGCTAGAACAGGGACTGGGGCCAACGTCCTGACTTTC. Protein product: CSARTGTGANVLTF.

V is TRBV20-1 and J is TRBJ2-7; 11 nucleotides line up with TRBD2. Germline CDR1 reads DFQATT; CDR2 reads SNEGSKA (reference sequence). Unmatched junction bases numbered 9, after V lost 5 bases and J lost 6 bases. The CDR3 is made up of 14 amino acids. The CDR3 here is CSAHTSGRTSEQYF. CDR3 sequence (DNA): TGCAGTGCTCATACTAGCGGGAGAACAAGCGAGCAGTACTTC.

The chain is built from TRBV30 and TRBJ1-1, with 8 bases lining up with TRBD1. The germline gives CDR1 GTSNPN, CDR2 SVGIG (reference sequence). The CDR3 is 13 residues long. Germline trimming cut 7 bases from V and 1 base from J; bases unmatched to any gene: 5. This CDR3 reads CAFNRGGNTEAFF. The CDR3 DNA sequence: TGTGCCTTTAACAGGGGGGGGAACACTGAAGCTTTCTTT.

The chain employs TRBV28 and TRBJ2-4, with D perhaps TRBD1 (5 bases). V lost 5 bases to trimming and J lost 1 base, with 12 bases between them. Germline CDR1 MDHEN, CDR2 SYDVKM. The CDR3 contains 15 residues. CDR3 DNA: TGTGCCAGCAGTGTGACAGCATCGGCCAAAAACATTCAGTACTTC. Translation: CASSVTASAKNIQYF.

The chain uses TRBV27 and TRBJ2-1, with 8 nucleotides matching TRBD2. With V trimmed by 3 bases and J by 2 bases, 12 bases remained unmatched. CDR1 is MNHEY, CDR2 SMNVEV, per germline (reference sequence). This CDR3 spans 18 amino acids. CDR3 loop: CASSFPTSGGSTYNEQFF. DNA for the CDR3: TGTGCCAGCAGTTTCCCCACTAGCGGAGGATCTACCTACAATGAGCAGTTCTTC.

The chain recombines TRBV12-3 or TRBV12-4 with TRBJ2-5, with D tentatively TRBD2 (6 bases). This CDR3 has 14 amino acids. The V end was cut by 2 bases, the J end by 4 bases, with 11 bases between. In DNA form, the CDR3 reads TGTGCCAGCAGTTTACATGGGGGGACAGAGACCCAGTACTTC. It yields the protein CASSLHGGTETQYF.

This sequence joins TRBV10-3 and TRBJ1-6; weak D call: TRBD1 (6 bases). The germline V gene encodes CDR1 ENHRY and CDR2 SYGVKD. V was pared by 11 bases and J by 5 bases, with 13 bases between. The length of the CDR3 is 13 residues. Here the CDR3 reads CAASGQNNSPLHF. The CDR3 bases are TGTGCCGCCTCGGGACAAAATAATTCACCCCTCCACTTT.

The chain couples TRBV5-4 to TRBJ2-7; 7 bases match TRBD2. V dropped 5 bases and J dropped 7; count of bases not matched to a gene: 9. Germline values: CDR1 SGHNT, CDR2 YYREEE (reference sequence). The CDR3 extends over 13 amino acids. CDR3 nucleotide sequence: TGTGCCAGCAGTCCAGGACTAGGTGGGGAGCAGTACTTC. This translates into CASSPGLGGEQYF.

This chain connects TRBV7-9 to TRBJ1-5; 10 positions agree with TRBD1. Germline trimming cut 5 bases from V and 5 bases from J; bases unmatched to any gene: 3. The germline gives CDR1 SEHNR, CDR2 FQNEAQ (reference sequence). The length of the CDR3 is 14 residues. The CDR3, as DNA: TGTGCCAGCAGCCGAGGACAGGGGGATCAGCCCCAGCATTTT. As protein: CASSRGQGDQPQHF. Filled out from reference TRBV7-9 and TRBJ1-5, the complete variable domain reads DTGVSQNPRHKITKRGQNVTFRCDPISEHNRLYWYRQTLGQGPEFLTYFQNEAQLEKSRLLSDRFSAERPKGSFSTLEIQRTEQGDSAMYLCASSRGQGDQPQHFGDGTRLSIL.

The chain has TRBV5-4 and TRBJ1-1; TRBD1 aligns across 8 bases. From germline, CDR1 is SGHNT and CDR2 YYREEE (reference sequence). V was pared by 4 bases and J by 1 base, with 6 bases of the junction left unmatched. This CDR3 comprises 15 residues. The CDR3 sequence is CASSPTGDGNTEAFF. In DNA form, the CDR3 reads TGTGCCAGCAGCCCGACAGGGGATGGGAACACTGAAGCTTTCTTT.